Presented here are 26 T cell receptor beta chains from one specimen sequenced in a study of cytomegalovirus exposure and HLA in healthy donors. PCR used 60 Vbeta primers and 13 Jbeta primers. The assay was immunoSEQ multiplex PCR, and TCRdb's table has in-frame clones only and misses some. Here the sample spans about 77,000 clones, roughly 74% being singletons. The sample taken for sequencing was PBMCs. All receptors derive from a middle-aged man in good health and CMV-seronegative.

CDR3 loop: CASTGGPGTASNQPQHF. The CDR3 nucleotides read TGTGCCAGCACGGGGGGGCCTGGGACAGCTAGCAATCAGCCCCAGCATTTT. This sequence joins TRBV28 and TRBJ1-5; TRBD1 matches 7 bases. The CDR3 length is 17 residues. V was pared by 7 bases and J by 0 bases, with 12 bases of the junction left unmatched. CDR1 and CDR2 (germline): MDHEN, SYDVKM.

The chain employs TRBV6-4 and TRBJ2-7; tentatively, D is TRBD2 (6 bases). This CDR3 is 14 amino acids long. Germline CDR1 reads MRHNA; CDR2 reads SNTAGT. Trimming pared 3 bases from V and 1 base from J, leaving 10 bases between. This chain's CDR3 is CASSDTSRSYEQYF. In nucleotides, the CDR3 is TGTGCCAGCAGTGATACTAGCCGATCCTACGAGCAGTACTTC.

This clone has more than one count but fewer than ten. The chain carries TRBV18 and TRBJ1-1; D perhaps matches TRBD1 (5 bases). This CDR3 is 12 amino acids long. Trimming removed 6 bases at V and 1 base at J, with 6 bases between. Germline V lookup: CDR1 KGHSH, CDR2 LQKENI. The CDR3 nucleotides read TGTGCCAGCTCCCAGGGGAACACTGAAGCTTTCTTT. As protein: CASSQGNTEAFF.

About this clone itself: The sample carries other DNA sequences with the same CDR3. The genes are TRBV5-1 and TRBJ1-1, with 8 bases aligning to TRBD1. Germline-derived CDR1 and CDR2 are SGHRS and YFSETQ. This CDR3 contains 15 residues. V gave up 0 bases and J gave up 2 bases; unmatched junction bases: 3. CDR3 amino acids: CASSLGGQGNTEAFF. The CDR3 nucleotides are TGCGCCAGCAGCTTGGGAGGACAGGGAAACACTGAAGCTTTCTTT. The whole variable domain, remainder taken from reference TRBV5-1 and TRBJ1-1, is KAGVTQTPRYLIKTRGQQVTLSCSPISGHRSVSWYQQTPGQGLQFLFEYFSETQRNKGNFPGRFSGRQFSNSRSEMNVSTLELGDSALYLCASSLGGQGNTEAFFGQGTRLTVV.

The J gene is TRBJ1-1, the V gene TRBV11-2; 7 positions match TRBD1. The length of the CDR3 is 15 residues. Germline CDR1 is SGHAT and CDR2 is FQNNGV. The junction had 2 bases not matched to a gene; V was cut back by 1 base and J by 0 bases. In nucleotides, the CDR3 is TGTGCCAGCAGCTTAGTCGGGACAGTGAACACTGAAGCTTTCTTT. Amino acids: CASSLVGTVNTEAFF.

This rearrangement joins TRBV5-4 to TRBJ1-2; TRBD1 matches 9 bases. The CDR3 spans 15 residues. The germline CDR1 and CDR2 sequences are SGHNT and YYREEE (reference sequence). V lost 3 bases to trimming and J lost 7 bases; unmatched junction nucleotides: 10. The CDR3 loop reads CASSSPGQGSLGYTF. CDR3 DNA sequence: TGTGCCAGCAGCTCACCGGGACAGGGCTCTCTTGGCTACACCTTC.

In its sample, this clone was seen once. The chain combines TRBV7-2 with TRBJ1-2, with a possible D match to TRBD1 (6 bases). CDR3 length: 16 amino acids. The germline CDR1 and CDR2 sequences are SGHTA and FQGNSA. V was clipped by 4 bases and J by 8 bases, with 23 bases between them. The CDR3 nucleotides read TGTGCCAGCAGCTCCTTCGGGCAGACCACCCAGGGGGGCTACACCTTC. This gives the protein CASSSFGQTTQGGYTF.

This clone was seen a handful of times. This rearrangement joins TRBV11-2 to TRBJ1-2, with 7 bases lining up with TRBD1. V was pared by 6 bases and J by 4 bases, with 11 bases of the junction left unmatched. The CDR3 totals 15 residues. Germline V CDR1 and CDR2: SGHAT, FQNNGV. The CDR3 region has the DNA TGTGCCAGCAGTCCACAGGGGATTCGGGGCTATGGCTACACCTTC. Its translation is CASSPQGIRGYGYTF. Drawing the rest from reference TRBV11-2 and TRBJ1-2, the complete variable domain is EAGVAQSPRYKIIEKRQSVAFWCNPISGHATLYWYQQILGQGPKLLIQFQNNGVVDDSQLPKDRFSAERLKGVDSTLKIQPAKLEDSAVYLCASSPQGIRGYGYTFGSGTRLTVV.

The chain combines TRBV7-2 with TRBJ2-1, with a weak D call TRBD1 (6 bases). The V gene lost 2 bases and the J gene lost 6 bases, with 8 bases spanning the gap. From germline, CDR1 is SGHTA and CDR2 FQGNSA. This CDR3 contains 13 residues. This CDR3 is CASSLIQGNEQFF. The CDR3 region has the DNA TGTGCCAGCAGCTTAATACAGGGCAATGAGCAGTTCTTC.

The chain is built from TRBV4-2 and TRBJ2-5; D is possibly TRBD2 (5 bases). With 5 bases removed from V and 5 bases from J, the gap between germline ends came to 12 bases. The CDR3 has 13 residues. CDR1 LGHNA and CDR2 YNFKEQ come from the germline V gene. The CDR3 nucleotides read TGTGCCAGCAGCAAGGACTGGGGTGAGACCCAGTACTTC. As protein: CASSKDWGETQYF.

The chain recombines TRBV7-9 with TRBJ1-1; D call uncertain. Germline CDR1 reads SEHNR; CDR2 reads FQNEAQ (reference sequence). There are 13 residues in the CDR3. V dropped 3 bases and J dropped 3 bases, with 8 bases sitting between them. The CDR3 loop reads CASSFIEDTEAFF. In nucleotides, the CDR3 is TGTGCCAGCAGCTTTATTGAGGACACTGAAGCTTTCTTT.

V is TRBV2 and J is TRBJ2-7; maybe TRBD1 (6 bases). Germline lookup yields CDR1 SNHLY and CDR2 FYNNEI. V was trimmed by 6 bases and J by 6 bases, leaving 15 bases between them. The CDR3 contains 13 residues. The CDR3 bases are TGTGCCAGCAGCCCTTTTAAGGACAGCGAGCAGTACTTC. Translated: CASSPFKDSEQYF.

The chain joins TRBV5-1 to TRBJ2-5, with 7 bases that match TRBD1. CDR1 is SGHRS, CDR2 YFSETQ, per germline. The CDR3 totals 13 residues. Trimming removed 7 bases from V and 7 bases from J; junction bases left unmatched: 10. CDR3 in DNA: TGCGCCAGCTCCGCGGAAGGGGGCGGGACCCAGTACTTC. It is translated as CASSAEGGGTQYF.

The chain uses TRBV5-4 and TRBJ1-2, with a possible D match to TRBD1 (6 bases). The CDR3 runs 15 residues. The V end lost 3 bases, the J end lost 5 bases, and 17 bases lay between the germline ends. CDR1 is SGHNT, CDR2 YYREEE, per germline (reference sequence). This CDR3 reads CASSSSTGPFYGYTF. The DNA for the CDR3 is TGTGCCAGCAGCTCGAGTACAGGGCCTTTTTATGGCTACACCTTC.

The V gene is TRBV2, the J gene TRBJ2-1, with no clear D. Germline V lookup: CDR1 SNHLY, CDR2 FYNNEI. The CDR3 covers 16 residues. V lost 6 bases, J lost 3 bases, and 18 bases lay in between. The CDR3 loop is CASRNEPSKVYNEQFF. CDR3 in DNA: TGTGCCAGCAGAAACGAACCTAGTAAGGTCTACAATGAGCAGTTCTTC.

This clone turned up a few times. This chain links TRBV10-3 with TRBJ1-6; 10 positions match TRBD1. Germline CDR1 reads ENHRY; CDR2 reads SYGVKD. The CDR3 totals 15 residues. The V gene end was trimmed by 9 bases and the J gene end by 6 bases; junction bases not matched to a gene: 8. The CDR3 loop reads CAMAPGQGSNSPLHF. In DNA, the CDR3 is TGTGCCATGGCCCCGGGACAGGGGAGTAATTCACCCCTCCACTTT.

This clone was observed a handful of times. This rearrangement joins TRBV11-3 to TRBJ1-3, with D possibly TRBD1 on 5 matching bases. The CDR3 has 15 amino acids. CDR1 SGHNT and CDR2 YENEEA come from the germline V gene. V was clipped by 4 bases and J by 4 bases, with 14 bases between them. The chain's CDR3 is CASSSGGAGGNTIYF. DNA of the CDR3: TGTGCCAGCAGCTCCGGCGGGGCAGGAGGAAACACCATATATTTT.

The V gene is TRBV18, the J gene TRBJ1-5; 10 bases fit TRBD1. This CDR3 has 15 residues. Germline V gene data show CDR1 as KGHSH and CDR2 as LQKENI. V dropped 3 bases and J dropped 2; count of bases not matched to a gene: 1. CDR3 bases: TGTGCCAGCTCACCCGGGACAGGGGGCAATCAGCCCCAGCATTTT. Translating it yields CASSPGTGGNQPQHF.

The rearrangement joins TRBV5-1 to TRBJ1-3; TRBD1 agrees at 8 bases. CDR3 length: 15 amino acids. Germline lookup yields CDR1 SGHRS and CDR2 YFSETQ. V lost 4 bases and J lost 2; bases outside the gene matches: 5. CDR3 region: CASSPRQGPGNTIYF. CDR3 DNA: TGCGCCAGCAGCCCTCGACAGGGGCCTGGAAACACCATATATTTT. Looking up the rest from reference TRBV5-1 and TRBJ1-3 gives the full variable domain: KAGVTQTPRYLIKTRGQQVTLSCSPISGHRSVSWYQQTPGQGLQFLFEYFSETQRNKGNFPGRFSGRQFSNSRSEMNVSTLELGDSALYLCASSPRQGPGNTIYFGEGSWLTVV.

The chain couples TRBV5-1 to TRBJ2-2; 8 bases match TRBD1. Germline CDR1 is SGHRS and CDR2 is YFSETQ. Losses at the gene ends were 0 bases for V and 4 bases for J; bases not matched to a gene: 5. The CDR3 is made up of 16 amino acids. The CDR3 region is CASSLAEDRATGELFF. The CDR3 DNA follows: TGCGCCAGCAGCTTGGCCGAGGACAGGGCCACCGGGGAGCTGTTTTTT.

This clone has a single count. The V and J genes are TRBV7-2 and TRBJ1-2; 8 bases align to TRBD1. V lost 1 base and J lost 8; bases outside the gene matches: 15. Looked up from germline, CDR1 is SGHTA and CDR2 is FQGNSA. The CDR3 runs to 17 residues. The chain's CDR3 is CASSLGGTGILRCGYTF. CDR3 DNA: TGTGCCAGCAGCTTAGGTGGGACAGGCATTCTCCGCTGCGGCTACACCTTC.

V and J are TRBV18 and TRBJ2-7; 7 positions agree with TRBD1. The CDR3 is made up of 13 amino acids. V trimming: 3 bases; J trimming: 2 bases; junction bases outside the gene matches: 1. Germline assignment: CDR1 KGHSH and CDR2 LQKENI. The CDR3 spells CASSPTGPYEQYF. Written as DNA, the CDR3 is TGTGCCAGCTCACCGACAGGGCCCTACGAGCAGTACTTC.

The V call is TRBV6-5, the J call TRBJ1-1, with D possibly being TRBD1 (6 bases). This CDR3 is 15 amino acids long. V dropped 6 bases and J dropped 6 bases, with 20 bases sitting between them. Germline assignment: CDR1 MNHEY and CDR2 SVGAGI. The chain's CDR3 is CASSPWQGGGPEAFF. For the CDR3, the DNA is TGTGCCAGCAGCCCTTGGCAGGGAGGGGGGCCTGAAGCTTTCTTT.

The chain's CDR3 is CASSKRRSIQYF. In DNA form, the CDR3 reads TGTGCCAGCTCTAAGAGGAGAAGCATTCAGTACTTC. V gene TRBV28 combines with J gene TRBJ2-4, with D unclear. V was cut by 8 bases and J by 9 bases, with 14 bases left in between. Germline loops: CDR1 MDHEN, CDR2 SYDVKM. The CDR3 sequence is 12 residues long.

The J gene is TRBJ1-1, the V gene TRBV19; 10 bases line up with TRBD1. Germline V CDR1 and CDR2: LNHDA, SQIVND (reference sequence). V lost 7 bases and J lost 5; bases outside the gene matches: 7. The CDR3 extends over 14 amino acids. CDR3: CASKGQGLWTEAFF. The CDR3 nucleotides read TGTGCCAGTAAGGGACAGGGGTTGTGGACTGAAGCTTTCTTT.

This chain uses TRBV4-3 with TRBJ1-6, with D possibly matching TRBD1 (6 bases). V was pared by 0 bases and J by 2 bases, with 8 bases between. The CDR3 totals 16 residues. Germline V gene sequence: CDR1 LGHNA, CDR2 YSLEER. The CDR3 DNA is TGCGCCAGCAGCCAAGAGGCAGGGGCCTATAATTCACCCCTCCACTTT. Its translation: CASSQEAGAYNSPLHF.